This TCR beta chain was captured in a study of T cell repertoires in cytomegalovirus infection. Each CDR3 protein gets one entry after TCRdb re-called the reads with MiXCR. Seen here are some 560,000 distinct CDR3 sequences, approximately 40% observed once, and the top ten hold about half. This clonotype was seen only a few times. The antigen is not known. Trimming removed 3 bases from V and 1 base from J, with 6 bases in between. The CDR3 is 13 residues long. Source: cultured PBMCs, taken from culture after CMV antigen stimulation. The TCR comes from a human donor in good health (CMV status not recorded). Some clones in this sample may be carry-over from other donors' samples. The chain carries TRBV12-3 or TRBV12-4 and TRBJ1-2; no firm D call. The CDR3 region has the DNA TGTGCCAGCAGTTTTGACGTTAACTATGGCTACACCTTC. Amino acid sequence: CASSFDVNYGYTF.